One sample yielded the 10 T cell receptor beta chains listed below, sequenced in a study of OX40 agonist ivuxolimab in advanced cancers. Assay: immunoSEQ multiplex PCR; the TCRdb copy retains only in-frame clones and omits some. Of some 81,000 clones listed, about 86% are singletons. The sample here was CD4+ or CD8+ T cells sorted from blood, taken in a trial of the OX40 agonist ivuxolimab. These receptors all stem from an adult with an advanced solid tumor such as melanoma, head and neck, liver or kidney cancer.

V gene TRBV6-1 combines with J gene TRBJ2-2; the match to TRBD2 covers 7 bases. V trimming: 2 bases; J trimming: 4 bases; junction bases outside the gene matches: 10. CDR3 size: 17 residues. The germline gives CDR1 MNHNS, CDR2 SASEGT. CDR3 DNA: TGTGCCAGCAGTGAATCGGGGGGTAGAACATTCACCGGGGAGCTGTTTTTT. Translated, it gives CASSESGGRTFTGELFF.

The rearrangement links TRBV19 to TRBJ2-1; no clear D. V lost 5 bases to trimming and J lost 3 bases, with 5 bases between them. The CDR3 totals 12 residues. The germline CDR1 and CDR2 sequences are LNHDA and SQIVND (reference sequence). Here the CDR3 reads CASSGRYNEQFF. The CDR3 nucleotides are TGTGCCAGTAGTGGGCGCTACAATGAGCAGTTCTTC.

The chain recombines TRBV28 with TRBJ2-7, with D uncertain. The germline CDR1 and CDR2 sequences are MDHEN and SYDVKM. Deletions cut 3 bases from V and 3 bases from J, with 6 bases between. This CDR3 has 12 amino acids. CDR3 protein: CASSFRNYEQYF. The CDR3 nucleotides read TGTGCCAGCAGTTTTAGGAACTACGAGCAGTACTTC.

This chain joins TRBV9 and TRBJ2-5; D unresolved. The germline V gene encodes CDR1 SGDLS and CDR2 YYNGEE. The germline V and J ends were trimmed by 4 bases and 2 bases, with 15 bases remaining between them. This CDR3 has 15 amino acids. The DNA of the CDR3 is TGTGCCAGCAGCCCCCGTGGACCTTTACAAGAGACCCAGTACTTC. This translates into CASSPRGPLQETQYF. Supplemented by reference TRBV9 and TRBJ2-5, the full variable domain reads DSGVTQTPKHLITATGQRVTLRCSPRSGDLSVYWYQQSLDQGLQFLIQYYNGEERAKGNILERFSAQQFPDLHSELNLSSLELGDSALYFCASSPRGPLQETQYFGPGTRLLVL.

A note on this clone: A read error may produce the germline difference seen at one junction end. CDR3 residues: CASSLSSGGHNEQFF. The CDR3 nucleotides read TGTGCTAGCAGCTTATCTAGCGGGGGTCACAATGAGCAGTTCTTC. The chain uses TRBV7-7 and TRBJ2-1; the match to TRBD2 covers 10 bases. CDR3 length: 15 residues. CDR1 and CDR2 (germline): SSHAT, FNYEAQ (reference sequence).

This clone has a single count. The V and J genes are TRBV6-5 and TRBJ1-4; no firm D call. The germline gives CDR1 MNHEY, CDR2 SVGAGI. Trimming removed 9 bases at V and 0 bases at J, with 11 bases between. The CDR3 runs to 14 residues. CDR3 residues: CASRDGATNEKLFF. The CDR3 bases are TGTGCCAGTCGAGACGGGGCAACTAATGAAAAACTGTTTTTT.

The CDR3, as DNA: TGTGCCAGCAGTAGAACGACGGGATCACCCCTCCACTTT. Protein product: CASSRTTGSPLHF. The chain carries TRBV6-5 and TRBJ1-6; D not certain. Germline CDR1 MNHEY, CDR2 SVGAGI. Trimming cost V 5 bases and J 10 bases, with 12 bases left between them. The CDR3 covers 13 residues.

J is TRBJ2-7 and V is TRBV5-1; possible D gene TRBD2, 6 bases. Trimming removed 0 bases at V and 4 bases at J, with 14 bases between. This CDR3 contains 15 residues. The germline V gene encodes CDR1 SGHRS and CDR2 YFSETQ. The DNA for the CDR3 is TGCGCCAGCAGCTTGGAAGCAGGAGGGCGGTACGAGCAGTACTTC. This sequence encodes CASSLEAGGRYEQYF.

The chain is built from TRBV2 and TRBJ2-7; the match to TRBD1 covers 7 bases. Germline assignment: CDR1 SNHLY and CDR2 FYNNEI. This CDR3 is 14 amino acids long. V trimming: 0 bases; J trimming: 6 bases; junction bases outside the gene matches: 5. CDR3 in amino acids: CASSEAEYRGEQYF. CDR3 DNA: TGTGCCAGCAGTGAAGCGGAATACAGGGGCGAGCAGTACTTC. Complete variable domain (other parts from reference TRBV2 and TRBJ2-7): EPEVTQTPSHQVTQMGQEVILRCVPISNHLYFYWYRQILGQKVEFLVSFYNNEISEKSEIFDDQFSVERPDGSNFTLKIRSTKLEDSAMYFCASSEAEYRGEQYFGPGTRLTVT.

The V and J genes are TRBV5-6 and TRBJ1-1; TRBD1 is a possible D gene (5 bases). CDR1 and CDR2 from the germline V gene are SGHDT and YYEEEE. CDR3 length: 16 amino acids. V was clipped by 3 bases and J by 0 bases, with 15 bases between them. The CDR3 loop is CASSSITGRLNTEAFF. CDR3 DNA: TGTGCCAGCAGCTCCATCACGGGACGGTTGAACACTGAAGCTTTCTTT.